This T cell receptor (beta chain) was identified in a study of response to subunit inactivated influenza vaccine. TCRdb recomputed calls from the RT-PCR reads with MiXCR, one row per CDR3 protein. The sample shows around 710,000 distinct CDR3 sequences, approximately 15% of them seen only once. Study-level points and caveats: The study's authors posited that every seasonal influenza vaccination enlists few new T cells.

Notes on this clonotype: Its specificity is not known.

This CDR3 has 14 residues. CDR1 is LGHDT and CDR2 is YNNKEL in the germline V gene (reference sequence). Deletions cut 1 base from V and 5 bases from J, with 11 bases between. The material was PBMCs from blood, obtained less than 15 days before vaccination. This sequence originates from a man aged 45-65 years who received an inactivated influenza vaccine. V usage is TRBV3-1 and J usage is TRBJ1-1; D call uncertain. CDR3 in amino acids: CASSQVYGETEAFF. The CDR3 nucleotides are TGTGCCAGCAGCCAAGTATACGGGGAGACTGAAGCTTTCTTT.